Below, 26 T cell receptor beta chains from the same sample are listed, as sequenced in a study of vaccination and CD4 T cells after COVID-19. These receptors have no identified antigens. Sequencing of DNA taken from cultured CD4+ T cells relied on the Oncomine TCR Beta short-read assay. TCRdb called the PCR reads again in MiXCR, with one record for every CDR3 protein. The top ten hold approximately 10% of the sample, which has about 9,700 distinct CDR3 sequences, 45% to 50% seen once. As to treatment: roughly 10-day PBMC culture with coronavirus spike peptide pools or control peptides (ViraFEST assay). Those CD4+ T cells from the unexposed donor predate the COVID-19 pandemic (2011-2018). The sequenced sample was CD4+ T cells from blood, cultured in vitro. The receptors stem from a human donor in good health.

The CDR3 nucleotides are TGCAGTGCTAGCCTCACTAGCGAGGTTTTGTGGGAGACCCAGTACTTC. Translating gives CSASLTSEVLWETQYF. The gene calls are TRBV20-1 and TRBJ2-5, with 7 bases fitting TRBD2. Looked up from germline, CDR1 is DFQATT and CDR2 is SNEGSKA (reference sequence). V lost 3 bases, J lost 5 bases, and 15 bases stayed unmatched. This CDR3 is built from 16 residues.

This clonotype was counted a single time. This chain connects TRBV7-2 to TRBJ2-3, with 12 bases matching TRBD2. The germline V gene encodes CDR1 SGHTA and CDR2 FQGNSA. This CDR3 comprises 18 residues. With V trimmed by 1 base and J by 5 bases, 10 bases remained unmatched. CDR3 in amino acids: CASSLEVASGRALDTQYF. The CDR3 DNA reads as TGTGCCAGCAGCTTAGAGGTGGCTAGCGGGAGGGCATTAGATACGCAGTATTTT.

This clonotype was seen only a few times. The V and J genes are TRBV7-2 and TRBJ1-6, with 9 bases lining up with TRBD1. Germline V gene lookup returns CDR1 SGHTA and CDR2 FQGNSA. This CDR3 is 16 amino acids long. The J segment lost 9 bases and the V segment lost 1 base, leaving 7 bases of the junction unmatched. Here the CDR3 reads CASSLGVGQGSSPLHF. In DNA, the CDR3 is TGTGCCAGCAGCTTAGGAGTGGGACAGGGTTCTTCACCCCTCCACTTT.

This clonotype was detected a few times. V is TRBV7-6 and J is TRBJ2-7; TRBD1 agrees at 7 bases. J gave up 1 base and V 5 bases, and 2 bases lay outside the gene matches. This CDR3 contains 13 residues. Germline assignment: CDR1 SGHVS and CDR2 FNYEAQ. The CDR3 bases are TGTGCCAGCAGCCACAGGGGATCCTACGAGCAGTACTTC. This translates into CASSHRGSYEQYF. The full variable domain, completed using reference TRBV7-6 and TRBJ2-7, is GAGVSQSPRYKVTKRGQDVALRCDPISGHVSLYWYRQALGQGPEFLTYFNYEAQQDKSGLPNDRFSAERPEGSISTLTIQRTEQRDSAMYRCASSHRGSYEQYFGPGTRLTVT.

The chain is built from TRBV2 and TRBJ1-5, with D unclear. With 6 bases removed from V and 0 bases from J, the gap between germline ends came to 12 bases. The CDR3 loop spans 15 amino acids. Germline CDR1 and CDR2: SNHLY and FYNNEI. In nucleotides, the CDR3 is TGTGCCAGCAGGGAGAGGATCTATAGCAATCAGCCCCAGCATTTT. Translated, it gives CASRERIYSNQPQHF.

This clonotype was seen more than once but under ten times. The CDR3 region is CASSYSGETQYF. In DNA form, the CDR3 reads TGTGCCAGCAGCTATAGCGGAGAGACCCAGTACTTC. The J gene is TRBJ2-5, the V gene TRBV7-2; TRBD2 is a possible D gene (6 bases). Trimming cost V 4 bases and J 4 bases, with 7 bases left between them. CDR1 is SGHTA and CDR2 is FQGNSA in the germline V gene. This CDR3 has 12 amino acids.

J is TRBJ2-2 and V is TRBV7-8; 8 positions match TRBD2. Germline assignment: CDR1 SGHVS and CDR2 FQNEAQ. This CDR3 spans 16 amino acids. The V and J ends lost 5 bases and 6 bases, in that order; junction bases with no gene match: 11. CDR3 sequence (DNA): TGTGCCAGCAGCCCCAACAGGGCGGGGGGCGCCGGGGAGCTGTTTTTT. It encodes CASSPNRAGGAGELFF.

The V call is TRBV5-1, the J call TRBJ2-5; D ambiguous. Trimming shortened V by 0 bases and J by 0 bases, and 3 bases separated the two germline ends. CDR3 length: 13 residues. Germline V gene lookup returns CDR1 SGHRS and CDR2 YFSETQ. The CDR3 loop reads CASSLADQETQYF. CDR3 nucleotide sequence: TGCGCCAGCAGCTTGGCGGACCAAGAGACCCAGTACTTC.

The chain combines TRBV27 with TRBJ2-7; 8 bases line up with TRBD1. Trimming at V came to 4 bases and at J to 5 bases, leaving 7 bases not matched to a gene. The germline gives CDR1 MNHEY, CDR2 SMNVEV (reference sequence). CDR3 length equals 14 residues. The CDR3 sequence: CASSSRGRLDEQYF. CDR3 in DNA: TGTGCCAGCAGTTCCAGGGGGCGATTAGACGAGCAGTACTTC.

The V and J genes are TRBV4-1 and TRBJ1-2; 12 nucleotides align to TRBD1. This CDR3 spans 16 amino acids. The germline gives CDR1 MGHRA, CDR2 YSYEKL. V lost 0 bases to trimming and J lost 6 bases; unmatched junction nucleotides: 5. The CDR3 region is CASSQDWGQGAHGYTF. CDR3 coding DNA: TGCGCCAGCAGCCAAGATTGGGGACAGGGGGCTCATGGCTACACCTTC.

The chain is built from TRBV7-2 and TRBJ1-2, with 10 nucleotides matching TRBD1. The CDR3 has 16 residues. CDR1 and CDR2 from the germline V gene are SGHTA and FQGNSA. Unmatched junction bases numbered 15, after V lost 7 bases and J lost 7 bases. CDR3 sequence reads: CASKNQPTGGLGGYTF. CDR3 DNA sequence: TGTGCCAGCAAAAATCAACCGACAGGGGGCTTGGGTGGCTACACCTTC.

CDR3 nucleotides: TGCGCCAGCAGTGAGTGGGGACGTGGCACAGATACGCAGTATTTT. Amino acid sequence: CASSEWGRGTDTQYF. The V call is TRBV10-1, the J call TRBJ2-3, with D perhaps matching TRBD1 or TRBD2 (5 bases each). The V end was cut by 1 base, the J end by 1 base, with 9 bases between. This CDR3 contains 15 residues. Germline V gene lookup returns CDR1 WNHNN and CDR2 SYGVQD (reference sequence).

The chain couples TRBV29-1 to TRBJ1-2; D gene ambiguous. V was pared by 7 bases and J by 2 bases, with 14 bases between. There are 13 residues in the CDR3. CDR1 SQVTM and CDR2 ANQGSEA come from the germline V gene. CDR3 protein: CSAGSKLNYGYTF. DNA for the CDR3: TGCAGCGCTGGGAGTAAGTTAAACTATGGCTACACCTTC.

The chain uses TRBV2 and TRBJ1-2; 7 nucleotides line up with TRBD1. The CDR3 totals 14 residues. Germline CDR1 and CDR2: SNHLY and FYNNEI. Trimming at V came to 4 bases and at J to 7 bases, leaving 9 bases not matched to a gene. In DNA form, the CDR3 reads TGTGCCAGCAGTGGACAGGGTGGGAGTGGTGGCTACACCTTC. This codes for CASSGQGGSGGYTF.

The CDR3 nucleotides are TGTGCCAGCAGCATACAGACAGGGTACAATGAGCAGTTCTTC. Translation: CASSIQTGYNEQFF. J is TRBJ2-1 and V is TRBV3-1; TRBD1 matches 7 bases. Losses at the gene ends were 5 bases for V and 4 bases for J; bases not matched to a gene: 5. The CDR3 has 14 residues. Germline V gene data show CDR1 as LGHDT and CDR2 as YNNKEL (reference sequence).

The chain carries TRBV7-2 and TRBJ1-1, with D possibly being TRBD1 (5 bases). V lost 3 bases and J 7 bases, leaving 9 bases between the germline ends. The CDR3 totals 12 residues. The germline gives CDR1 SGHTA, CDR2 FQGNSA. The CDR3 DNA reads TGTGCCAGCAGCTTCCGGCAGGGTGAAGCTTTCTTT. Residues: CASSFRQGEAFF.

J is TRBJ1-6 and V is TRBV21-1; the table's D gene call, TRBD1, was not cross checked with the DNA. TRBV21-1 is a pseudogene. The CDR3 has 13 amino acids. Here the CDR3 DNA reads TGTGCCAGCAGCAAAAGGGGCGGTTCACCCCTCCACTTT. Its translation: CASSKRGGSPLHF.

This clonotype was detected only a few times. The chain is built from TRBV7-2 and TRBJ2-7, with D perhaps TRBD1 or TRBD2 (5 bases each). CDR3 length: 14 residues. Trimming shortened V by 2 bases and J by 6 bases, and 14 bases separated the two germline ends. The germline CDR1 and CDR2 sequences are SGHTA and FQGNSA. CDR3 coding DNA: TGTGCCAGCAGCTTAATGAGGGACGGCGGCGAGCAGTACTTC. Residues: CASSLMRDGGEQYF.

DNA for the CDR3: TGTGCCAGCAGCCTCCTTTCGACCTATGGCTACACCTTC. This codes for CASSLLSTYGYTF. This chain uses TRBV6-2 or TRBV6-3 with TRBJ1-2, with D unclear. Trimming pared 6 bases from V and 4 bases from J, leaving 12 bases between. Germline V gene sequence: CDR1 MNHEY, CDR2 SVGEGT. The CDR3 is 13 amino acids.

The V and J genes are TRBV6-1 and TRBJ2-7; D not resolved. Per the germline V gene, CDR1 is MNHNS and CDR2 is SASEGT. This CDR3 is 14 amino acids long. V was trimmed by 6 bases and J by 2 bases, leaving 14 bases between them. CDR3 sequence: CASSPRWAAYEQYF. DNA of the CDR3: TGTGCCAGCAGCCCCCGATGGGCCGCCTACGAGCAGTACTTC.

This clonotype was seen a handful of times. The chain links TRBV28 to TRBJ1-1, with D uncertain. From germline, CDR1 is MDHEN and CDR2 SYDVKM. This CDR3 comprises 16 residues. The germline V and J ends were trimmed by 5 bases and 0 bases, with 16 bases remaining between them. CDR3 sequence (DNA): TGTGCCAGCAGTCCACCGCGACAACGCTTGAACACTGAAGCTTTCTTT. Translating it yields CASSPPRQRLNTEAFF.

This clonotype was seen once. This CDR3 reads CASSPLAVSTDTQYF. In DNA, the CDR3 is TGTGCCAGCAGCCCACTAGCGGTTAGCACAGATACGCAGTATTTT. The chain combines TRBV11-2 with TRBJ2-3; 8 bases align to TRBD2. V dropped 5 bases and J dropped 0; count of bases not matched to a gene: 4. The CDR3 contains 15 residues. Germline-derived CDR1 and CDR2 are SGHAT and FQNNGV.

This clonotype was seen a single time. This chain connects TRBV27 to TRBJ2-1; TRBD1 agrees at 7 bases. The J segment lost 6 bases and the V segment lost 5 bases, leaving 7 bases of the junction unmatched. Germline values: CDR1 MNHEY, CDR2 SMNVEV (reference sequence). CDR3 length: 14 amino acids. The CDR3 DNA follows: TGTGCCAGCAGTAGCTCATACAGGGGCAATGAGCAGTTCTTC. This gives the protein CASSSSYRGNEQFF.

The chain couples TRBV29-1 to TRBJ2-7; D remains ambiguous. The CDR3 has 11 residues. The ends were cut back, 1 base at V and 2 bases at J, with 3 bases in the middle. Germline CDR1 SQVTM, CDR2 ANQGSEA. DNA of the CDR3: TGCAGCGTTGAAGCACCCTACGAGCAGTACTTC. It encodes CSVEAPYEQYF.

This chain connects TRBV19 to TRBJ2-5; perhaps TRBD1 as D (6 bases). Deletions cut 4 bases from V and 5 bases from J, with 11 bases between. The CDR3 runs to 13 residues. CDR1 is LNHDA, CDR2 SQIVND, per germline (reference sequence). The CDR3 reads CASSKQGMETQYF. CDR3 DNA: TGTGCCAGTAGTAAACAGGGTATGGAGACCCAGTACTTC.

This clonotype was found a few times. J is TRBJ1-2 and V is TRBV7-2, with a weak D call TRBD1 (6 bases). The CDR3 sequence is 15 residues long. Germline V gene sequence: CDR1 SGHTA, CDR2 FQGNSA. V lost 2 bases and J lost 3, with 13 bases in between. This chain's CDR3 is CASSLPGGEDYGYTF. CDR3 nucleotide sequence: TGTGCCAGCAGCTTACCGGGGGGCGAGGACTATGGCTACACCTTC.